These T cell receptor beta chains were read from a single sample in a study of T cell responses to AZD1222 COVID-19 vaccine. Some clones are missing from TCRdb's copy, which holds only in-frame ones; the method was immunoSEQ multiplex PCR. The sample records roughly 96,000 clones, roughly 90% being singletons. The sample in question was peripheral blood, obtained on day 0 of AZD1222 vaccination. Receptors were obtained from an adult in good health. The CDR3 runs from the conserved cysteine through the conserved F or W. The D gene is left open where the match is weak. The size field is filled for only some rows; it gives once, few, many or a size class.

d_gene: .
v_gene: TRBV13
abundance: .
j_gene: TRBJ2-7
CDR3nt: TGTGCCAGCAGCACCGGAGTCGCGGGTTTCTCCTACGAGCAGTACTTC
CDR3aa: CASSTGVAGFSYEQYF

d_gene: .
v_gene: TRBV18
abundance: .
j_gene: TRBJ2-3
CDR3nt: TGTGCCAGCTCACCACTCTCTAAGGATACGCAGTATTTT
CDR3aa: CASSPLSKDTQYF

d_gene: TRBD1
v_gene: TRBV10-3
abundance: .
j_gene: TRBJ1-5
CDR3nt: TGTGCCATCAGTGTACAGGGGGAAAATCAGCCCCAGCATTTT
CDR3aa: CAISVQGENQPQHF

d_gene: .
v_gene: TRBV3-1/TRBV3-2
abundance: once
j_gene: TRBJ2-1
CDR3nt: TGTGCCAGCAGGCCTAATACCGGGACGAACAATGAGCAGTTCTTC
CDR3aa: CASRPNTGTNNEQFF

d_gene: .
v_gene: TRBV18
abundance: once
j_gene: TRBJ1-3
CDR3nt: TGTGCCAGCTCACCATCCCTCGTCAGGAGCTCTGGAAACACCATATATTTT
CDR3aa: CASSPSLVRSSGNTIYF

d_gene: TRBD1
v_gene: TRBV28
abundance: .
j_gene: TRBJ2-1
CDR3nt: TGTGCCAGCACAGGGGACAGCGACTACAATGAGCAGTTCTTC
CDR3aa: CASTGDSDYNEQFF

d_gene: .
v_gene: TRBV6-5
abundance: .
j_gene: TRBJ1-1
CDR3nt: TGTGCCAGCAGTTATAAAGGGGCCGGGAACACTGAAGCTTTCTTT
CDR3aa: CASSYKGAGNTEAFF

d_gene: .
v_gene: TRBV19
abundance: .
j_gene: TRBJ1-5
CDR3nt: TGTGCCAGTAGTTTTCCGGGGCCCCAGCATTTT
CDR3aa: CASSFPGPQHF

d_gene: TRBD1
v_gene: TRBV18
abundance: .
j_gene: TRBJ1-2
CDR3nt: TGTGCCAGCTCCGGACAGGACGGCTATGGCTACACCTTC
CDR3aa: CASSGQDGYGYTF

d_gene: .
v_gene: TRBV30
abundance: .
j_gene: TRBJ1-5
CDR3nt: TGTGCCTGGAGGGCTCCGGGCTATCAGCCCCAGCATTTT
CDR3aa: CAWRAPGYQPQHF

d_gene: .
v_gene: TRBV2
abundance: .
j_gene: TRBJ2-7
CDR3nt: TGTGCCAGCAGTGAGAGGGCTATGGACTACGAGCAGTACTTC
CDR3aa: CASSERAMDYEQYF

d_gene: TRBD2
v_gene: TRBV29-1
abundance: once
j_gene: TRBJ2-2
CDR3nt: TGCAGCGTTACGGGACTAGCGGGAGGCACCGGGGAGCTGTTTTTT
CDR3aa: CSVTGLAGGTGELFF

d_gene: TRBD2
v_gene: TRBV5-4
abundance: once
j_gene: TRBJ2-7
CDR3nt: TGTGCCAGCAGCTTGGAGCCTAGCGGGGGAGGGGGGGCTTACGAGCAGTACTTC
CDR3aa: CASSLEPSGGGGAYEQYF

d_gene: .
v_gene: TRBV18
abundance: .
j_gene: TRBJ2-1
CDR3nt: TGTGCCAGCTCACCACTTCGTACGGGAGCCCCACCAAACAATGAGCAGTTCTTC
CDR3aa: CASSPLRTGAPPNNEQFF

d_gene: .
v_gene: TRBV7-2
abundance: .
j_gene: TRBJ1-1
CDR3nt: TGTGCCAGCAGCTTCTGGGGGGTAGGGAGCACTGAAGCTTTCTTT
CDR3aa: CASSFWGVGSTEAFF

d_gene: TRBD1
v_gene: TRBV5-6
abundance: once
j_gene: TRBJ2-2
CDR3nt: TGTGCCAGCAGCGCGCGGGACAGGGATGTTGCCGGGGAGCTGTTTTTT
CDR3aa: CASSARDRDVAGELFF

d_gene: .
v_gene: TRBV6-6
abundance: .
j_gene: TRBJ2-3
CDR3nt: TGTGCCAGCAGTTACAGAAGCACAGATACGCAGTATTTT
CDR3aa: CASSYRSTDTQYF

d_gene: .
v_gene: TRBV12-3/TRBV12-4
abundance: .
j_gene: TRBJ1-1
CDR3nt: TGTGCCAGCAGTTTGAGGGTCAAGGAAGCTTTCTTT
CDR3aa: CASSLRVKEAFF

d_gene: .
v_gene: TRBV18
abundance: .
j_gene: TRBJ2-7
CDR3nt: TGTGCCAGCTCACCAGGGGTATACGAGCAGTACTTC
CDR3aa: CASSPGVYEQYF

d_gene: TRBD2
v_gene: TRBV4-2
abundance: .
j_gene: TRBJ2-1
CDR3nt: TGTGCCAGCAGCCAACGATCTACTAGCGGGACTGATAATGAGCAGTTCTTC
CDR3aa: CASSQRSTSGTDNEQFF

d_gene: TRBD2
v_gene: TRBV5-6
abundance: .
j_gene: TRBJ2-1
CDR3nt: TGTGCCAGCAGCTTGGAAGGGGGACTAGCGGTCGCCTCCTACAATGAGCAGTTCTTC
CDR3aa: CASSLEGGLAVASYNEQFF

d_gene: .
v_gene: TRBV5-4
abundance: .
j_gene: TRBJ1-1
CDR3nt: TGTGCCAGCAGCTTGGCCCCCCAGGTTGAAGCTTTCTTT
CDR3aa: CASSLAPQVEAFF

d_gene: TRBD1
v_gene: TRBV6-6
abundance: .
j_gene: TRBJ1-1
CDR3nt: TGTGCCAGCAGCCTACAGGGGATGAACACTGAAGCTTTCTTT
CDR3aa: CASSLQGMNTEAFF

d_gene: .
v_gene: TRBV5-1
abundance: .
j_gene: TRBJ2-2
CDR3nt: TGCGCCAGCAGCTTGGAGGGGGGTCCCACCGGGGAGCTGTTTTTT
CDR3aa: CASSLEGGPTGELFF

d_gene: TRBD2
v_gene: TRBV5-5
abundance: .
j_gene: TRBJ2-5
CDR3nt: TGTGCCAGCAGCTTGGCTAGCGGGAGGGGGGAGACCCAGTACTTC
CDR3aa: CASSLASGRGETQYF

d_gene: .
v_gene: TRBV10-3
abundance: .
j_gene: TRBJ1-1
CDR3nt: TGTGCCATCAGGACAGGAGCAAACACTGAAGCTTTCTTT
CDR3aa: CAIRTGANTEAFF

d_gene: TRBD1
v_gene: TRBV4-1
abundance: .
j_gene: TRBJ2-1
CDR3nt: TGCGCCAGCAGCAGTTCGGGACAGGGAAAGAATGAGCAGTTCTTC
CDR3aa: CASSSSGQGKNEQFF

d_gene: TRBD1
v_gene: TRBV24-1
abundance: .
j_gene: TRBJ2-1
CDR3nt: TGTGCCACCAGCCGTGGACAGGGGGCGATAGATGAGCAGTTCTTC
CDR3aa: CATSRGQGAIDEQFF

d_gene: .
v_gene: TRBV7-3
abundance: .
j_gene: TRBJ1-1
CDR3nt: TGTGCCAGCAGCTTAAGAGGACAGAACGAAGCTTTCTTT
CDR3aa: CASSLRGQNEAFF

d_gene: .
v_gene: TRBV6-5
abundance: .
j_gene: TRBJ2-7
CDR3nt: TGTGCCAGCAGTTGGGGACGGTCCGACGAGCAGTACTTC
CDR3aa: CASSWGRSDEQYF

d_gene: .
v_gene: TRBV7-8
abundance: .
j_gene: TRBJ2-7
CDR3nt: TGTGCCAGCAGCCCGGACCACCTAAGTGAGAACGAGCAGTACTTC
CDR3aa: CASSPDHLSENEQYF

d_gene: .
v_gene: TRBV14
abundance: .
j_gene: TRBJ2-2
CDR3nt: TGTGCCAGCAGCCAAGTGCAGGCGGGAAGCGGGGAGCTGTTTTTT
CDR3aa: CASSQVQAGSGELFF

d_gene: TRBD1
v_gene: TRBV7-2
abundance: .
j_gene: TRBJ1-2
CDR3nt: TGTGCCAGCAGCCCTGATTTCCGTGGACAGGGGCGGTATGGCTACACCTTC
CDR3aa: CASSPDFRGQGRYGYTF

d_gene: TRBD1
v_gene: TRBV28
abundance: .
j_gene: TRBJ1-5
CDR3nt: TGTGCCAGCAACAGGGGGCTGGATCAGCCCCAGCATTTT
CDR3aa: CASNRGLDQPQHF